The clone carrying this T cell receptor (beta chain) was detected only a few times. What it recognizes is unknown. 5'RACE primed from the constant segment yielded TCR alpha and TCR beta cDNA libraries bearing sample barcodes and UMIs. MiXCR, run by TCRdb on the 5' RACE reads, gives a single entry per CDR3 protein. This sample has roughly 450,000 distinct CDR3 sequences; around a sixth occur once, and the top ten carry about 12%. The sample is drawn from a study of T-cell memory formation after mild COVID-19. Study results and limitations: Clones contracting day 15 to 85 were balanced CD4/CD8; later expanders leaned CD4+.

The CDR3 length is 15 residues. CDR1 and CDR2 from the germline V gene are KGHSH and LQKENI. The germline V and J ends were trimmed by 8 bases and 5 bases, with 22 bases remaining between them. The source material was PBMCs or a T cell subset sorted from them (not recorded which). This sequence joins TRBV18 and TRBJ2-7; possibly TRBD2 for D (6 bases). This clonotype was sampled from an adult woman who had mild COVID-19 (a few samples of this study predate the infection). Cell type and time point are not known. CDR3 DNA sequence: TGTGCCAGCACTCTCTGGCGGGAAGGTATCAACGAGCAGTACTTC. Amino acid sequence: CASTLWREGINEQYF.